This T cell receptor (beta chain) was captured in a study of T cell repertoires in cytomegalovirus infection. Across the study: Matching HLA type, along with CMV infection, was indicated by public TCR beta signatures.

This clonotype has more than one count but fewer than ten. What it binds is not known. Losses at the gene ends were 3 bases for V and 0 bases for J; bases not matched to a gene: 3. Looked up from germline, CDR1 is DFQATT and CDR2 is SNEGSKA (reference sequence). This CDR3 contains 14 residues. The study, taken as a whole, reports: HLA-C-restricted CMV-specific TCR beta clonotypes prevailed in the ex vivo response. Carriers of CMV and the relevant HLA type were discriminated by public TCR beta frequency.

MiXCR was run by TCRdb on the reads, yielding one entry per CDR3 protein. The table lists 80,000 or so distinct CDR3 sequences, 24% of them singletons. The V call is TRBV20-1, the J call TRBJ2-7, with 9 nucleotides matching TRBD1. This specimen consisted of CD8+ T cells from cultured PBMCs, obtained from culture after CMV antigen stimulation. The receptor's source is a human donor in good health (CMV status not recorded). Some clones in this sample may be carry-over from other donors' samples. The CDR3 coding sequence is TGCAGTGCTAGGGGGGACAGGGACTCCTACGAGCAGTACTTC. Translated: CSARGDRDSYEQYF.